This TCR beta chain was retrieved from a study of blood T cell repertoires in COVID-19. The wider study: The cDNA or gDNA used as material had been derived from T cells, B-cell-depleted T cells, or PBMCs.

In terms of age and location, participants ranged from about 18 to 95 years and lived in fewer than 30 US areas. Losses at the gene ends were 4 bases for V and 6 bases for J; bases not matched to a gene: 7. Germline-derived CDR1 and CDR2 are SGHAT and FQNNGV. This CDR3 spans 16 amino acids. The data were produced by immunoSEQ multiplex PCR, yet TCRdb's version contains in-frame clones alone and is incomplete. The table records around 360,000 clones, around 87% of them present only once. The sequenced sample was PBMCs or T cells enriched from blood (not recorded which). This receptor was obtained from a man in his forties or fifties in a cohort exposed to, infected with or recovered from COVID-19 (not recorded which). This chain connects TRBV11-2 to TRBJ2-1, with 12 positions matching TRBD2. CDR3 protein: CASSSLAGGPGNEQFF. In nucleotides, the CDR3 is TGTGCCAGCAGCTCGCTAGCGGGAGGGCCGGGCAATGAGCAGTTCTTC.